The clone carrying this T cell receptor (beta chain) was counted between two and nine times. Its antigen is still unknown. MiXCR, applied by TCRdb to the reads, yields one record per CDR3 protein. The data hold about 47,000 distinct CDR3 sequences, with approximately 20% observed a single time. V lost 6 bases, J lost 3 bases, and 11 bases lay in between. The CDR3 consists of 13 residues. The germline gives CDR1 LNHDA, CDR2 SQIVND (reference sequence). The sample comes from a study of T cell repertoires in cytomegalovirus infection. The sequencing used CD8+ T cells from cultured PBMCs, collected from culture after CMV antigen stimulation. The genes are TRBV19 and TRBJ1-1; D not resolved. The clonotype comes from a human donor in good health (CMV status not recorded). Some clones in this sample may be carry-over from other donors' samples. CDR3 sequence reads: CASREDGYTEAFF. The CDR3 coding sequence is TGTGCCAGTAGGGAAGATGGGTACACTGAAGCTTTCTTT.